A selection of T cell receptor beta chains follows, all from one sample in a study of OX40 agonist ivuxolimab in advanced cancers. Generated by immunoSEQ multiplex PCR, the TCRdb table keeps only in-frame clones and is missing some. The table includes roughly 61,000 clones, 70% to 90% detected once. The source material was CD4+ or CD8+ T cells sorted from blood, sampled in a trial of the OX40 agonist ivuxolimab. The receptors stem from an adult with an advanced solid tumor such as melanoma, head and neck, liver or kidney cancer. Both conserved end residues are part of each CDR3. The order of the fields is V gene, J gene, D gene, clone size, CDR3 DNA, CDR3 protein. D genes are given only for firm matches. Clone size is not always given. Where it is, it says once, few, many or a class for expanded clones.

>TRBV6-1|TRBJ2-7|.|.
TGTGCCAGCAGTGAAAAAGGGGGGGTCGAGCAGTACTTC
CASSEKGGVEQYF
>TRBV2|TRBJ1-2|TRBD1|.
TGTGCCAGCAGGGGGGGACAGGGGCTCTATGGCTACACCTTC
CASRGGQGLYGYTF
>TRBV5-6|TRBJ2-5|TRBD1|few
TGTGCCAGCAGGAGACTGGGTGGGACAGGCGCTGGAGTGACCCAGTACTTC
CASRRLGGTGAGVTQYF
>TRBV7-8|TRBJ1-5|TRBD1|.
TGTGCCAGCAGCGTTGATAGGGGGCTGAATCAGCCCCAGCATTTT
CASSVDRGLNQPQHF
>TRBV5-5|TRBJ1-2|.|.
TGTGCCAGCAGCTTGAGGTCAACAGGGCTCACGTTGTATGGCTACACCTTC
CASSLRSTGLTLYGYTF
>TRBV6-5|TRBJ2-7|TRBD2|.
TGTGCCAGCAGTTACTCGACACTAGCGGGAAACGAGCAGTACTTC
CASSYSTLAGNEQYF
>TRBV7-2|TRBJ2-7|.|.
TGTGCCAGCAGCTTAACGGCGACCCCCTACGAGCAGTACTTC
CASSLTATPYEQYF
>TRBV5-1|TRBJ2-7|.|.
TGCGCCAGCAAGGATGGGGCCCACTACGAGCAGTACTTC
CASKDGAHYEQYF
>TRBV19|TRBJ2-4|TRBD1|many
TGTGCCAGTAGTTATCCGGACAGGGTTGCCAAAAACATTCAGTACTTC
CASSYPDRVAKNIQYF
>TRBV28|TRBJ1-4|.|once
TGTGCCAGCACCCTGGGGGGGCTTCTATATGAAAAACTGTTTTTT
CASTLGGLLYEKLFF
>TRBV14|TRBJ2-7|TRBD2|.
TGTGCCAGCGCGGGACTAGGCCACCGGGGGAACTACGAGCAGTACTTC
CASAGLGHRGNYEQYF
>TRBV11-2|TRBJ2-7|TRBD2|.
TGTGCCAGCAGCTTAGGGGGTAGCGGGAGCGACGAGCAGTACTTC
CASSLGGSGSDEQYF
>TRBV5-8|TRBJ1-1|.|.
TGTGCCAGCCCCAAAGCAGGGCCCATAGAGGGAACTATGAACACTGAAGCTTTCTTT
CASPKAGPIEGTMNTEAFF
>TRBV5-1|TRBJ2-1|TRBD1|.
TGCGCCAGCAGCGCGGAGGGACAGGGGTTCAATGAGCAGTTCTTC
CASSAEGQGFNEQFF
>TRBV27|TRBJ1-2|.|.
TGTGCCAGCAGTATGATGTCCAGGCCAAGGGAGGGCTACACCTTC
CASSMMSRPREGYTF
>TRBV7-2|TRBJ2-3|TRBD1|.
TGTGCCAGCAGCCCCCGTTGGGGACAGGGCACAGATACGCAGTATTTT
CASSPRWGQGTDTQYF
>TRBV6-1|TRBJ2-1|TRBD2|once
TGTGCCAGCAGTGTGGCGGGAGGGTTCAATGAGCAGTTCTTC
CASSVAGGFNEQFF